This T cell receptor (beta chain) was profiled in a study of blood T cell repertoires in COVID-19. Original methodology: Amplified reference gene primers provided the basis for estimating nucleated cell counts. Generated by immunoSEQ multiplex PCR, the TCRdb table keeps only in-frame clones and is missing some. V and J calls and clone size come straight from that table; D and trimming were deduced from the DNA. Of some 190,000 clones listed, 84% are singletons. This CDR3 region has 13 residues. Trimming removed 4 bases from V and 7 bases from J; junction bases left unmatched: 7. Germline lookup yields CDR1 SGHRS and CDR2 YFSETQ.

Specimen: peripheral blood. The gene calls are TRBV5-1 and TRBJ1-1, with 7 bases aligning to TRBD1. The receptor comes from an older woman with active or convalescent COVID-19. The CDR3 reads CASSAVGDSEAFF. The DNA for the CDR3 is TGCGCCAGCAGCGCCGTAGGGGACAGTGAAGCTTTCTTT.